The source of this T cell receptor (beta chain) is a study of blood T cell repertoires in COVID-19. Across the whole study: Some COVID-19 samples were acute and others convalescent; all came from the United States, Italy and Spain. Sample material is recorded as cDNA or gDNA derived from T cells, B-cell-depleted T cells, or PBMCs.

In the original workflow: Reference gene primer amplification gave estimated nucleated cell counts. Method: immunoSEQ multiplex PCR; TCRdb's copy keeps in-frame clones and lacks some. The V and J calls and clone size come from that table; D and trimming were worked out from the DNA. The data contain fewer than 300,000 clones, roughly 86% of them singletons. Germline V CDR1 and CDR2: SGHNT, YENEEA. V lost 3 bases to trimming and J lost 2 bases; unmatched junction nucleotides: 8. The CDR3 loop spans 16 amino acids. V and J are TRBV11-3 and TRBJ1-2; 8 nucleotides agree with TRBD1. The source is a woman younger than 45 with acute or convalescent COVID-19. Specimen: peripheral blood. CDR3 DNA sequence: TGTGCCAGCAGCTTCGACAGGGGCCCTGTCAACTATGGCTACACCTTC. It encodes CASSFDRGPVNYGYTF.